Each of the 20 T cell receptor beta chains below was sequenced from the same sample in a study of response to subunit inactivated influenza vaccine. Each CDR3 protein gets one entry after TCRdb re-called the RT-PCR reads with MiXCR. The table has approximately 500,000 distinct CDR3 sequences, around 15% seen once. Sample: PBMCs from blood, taken 12 days after vaccination. These receptor sequences come from a man aged 45-60 years who received an inactivated influenza vaccine.

This chain joins TRBV6-1 and TRBJ2-5; TRBD1 aligns across 9 bases. Trimming removed 6 bases from V and 5 bases from J; junction bases left unmatched: 10. Germline CDR1 is MNHNS and CDR2 is SASEGT. This CDR3 is built from 15 residues. The CDR3 reads CASSLVTGGGETQYF. As DNA, the CDR3 is TGTGCCAGCAGCTTGGTAACAGGGGGCGGTGAGACCCAGTACTTC.

This clonotype has just a few counts. The chain recombines TRBV28 with TRBJ1-3; perhaps TRBD1 as D (5 bases). CDR3 length equals 16 residues. V gave up 0 bases and J gave up 0 bases, with 9 bases separating them. The V gene's germline CDR1 is MDHEN and CDR2 SYDVKM. CDR3 coding DNA: TGTGCCAGCAGTTTATGGCCCGGGGGCTCTGGAAACACCATATATTTT. Translated, it gives CASSLWPGGSGNTIYF.

This clonotype was detected only a few times. The rearrangement links TRBV27 to TRBJ2-7; D is uncertain. CDR3 length: 13 residues. CDR1 MNHEY and CDR2 SMNVEV come from the germline V gene (reference sequence). Trimming removed 0 bases from V and 6 bases from J, with 9 bases in between. CDR3 loop: CASSLSFLGEQYF. In nucleotides, the CDR3 is TGTGCCAGCAGTTTATCGTTCCTCGGCGAGCAGTACTTC.

The chain has TRBV28 and TRBJ2-7; perhaps TRBD2 as D (6 bases). Per the germline V gene, CDR1 is MDHEN and CDR2 is SYDVKM. The V and J ends lost 8 bases and 4 bases respectively, with 21 bases between them. This CDR3 is 15 amino acids long. The CDR3 nucleotides are TGTGCCAGCGCGGGGTCAGCGGAAAACACTTACGAGCAGTACTTC. As protein: CASAGSAENTYEQYF.

The DNA of the CDR3 is TGTGCCACCAGCAGAGCCGGGACACCTTTCTACGAGCAGTACTTC. Its translation is CATSRAGTPFYEQYF. V usage is TRBV15 and J usage is TRBJ2-7; TRBD1 is a possible D gene (6 bases). The CDR3 is 15 amino acids. From germline, CDR1 is LNHNV and CDR2 YYDKDF (reference sequence). V was trimmed by 1 base and J by 3 bases, leaving 13 bases between them.

The chain employs TRBV7-2 and TRBJ2-7, with TRBD2 matching 10 bases. This CDR3 has 16 residues. Germline V gene sequence: CDR1 SGHTA, CDR2 FQGNSA. Trimming took 1 base from V and 2 from J; bases not matched to a gene: 5. The DNA for the CDR3 is TGTGCCAGCAGCTTAGGGCTAGCGGGGGCCCCCTACGAGCAGTACTTC. Translated, it gives CASSLGLAGAPYEQYF.

The table lists this clonotype with many counts. This rearrangement joins TRBV20-1 to TRBJ2-6; TRBD1 aligns across 9 bases. The CDR3 totals 17 residues. The V and J ends lost 0 bases and 3 bases, in that order; junction bases with no gene match: 6. Per germline, CDR1 DFQATT and CDR2 SNEGSKA (reference sequence). Written as DNA, the CDR3 is TGCAGTGCTAGAGATCGGGACAGGGTCGGTGGGGCCAACGTCCTGACTTTC. Translation: CSARDRDRVGGANVLTF.

In this sample, this clonotype turned up a few times. The rearrangement joins TRBV5-5 to TRBJ2-3; D is uncertain. The CDR3 has 13 residues. Deletions cut 4 bases from V and 2 bases from J, with 8 bases between. In germline, CDR1 is SGHKS, CDR2 YYEKEE (reference sequence). This CDR3 is CASSGRITDTQYF. In nucleotides, the CDR3 is TGTGCCAGCAGCGGAAGAATCACAGATACGCAGTATTTT.

V usage is TRBV30 and J usage is TRBJ1-2, with a weak D call TRBD1 (6 bases). V lost 6 bases and J 2 bases, leaving 13 bases between the germline ends. The CDR3 covers 13 residues. Germline V gene lookup returns CDR1 GTSNPN and CDR2 SVGIG (reference sequence). The CDR3 protein is CACIKDSNYGYTF. DNA of the CDR3: TGTGCCTGTATAAAGGACAGCAACTATGGCTACACCTTC.

This clonotype was seen many times. CDR3 loop: CASSLGRGLGNEQFF. In DNA, the CDR3 is TGTGCCAGCAGTTTAGGACGGGGACTGGGAAATGAGCAGTTCTTC. The chain has TRBV12-3 or TRBV12-4 and TRBJ2-1; tentative D call: TRBD2 (6 bases). V dropped 1 base and J dropped 7 bases, with 14 bases sitting between them. There are 15 residues in the CDR3.

The J gene is TRBJ2-5, the V gene TRBV25-1, with D perhaps given as TRBD1 or TRBD2 (5 bases each). This CDR3 is 14 amino acids long. Trimming took 6 bases from V and 1 from J, leaving 12 bases between them. CDR1 is MGHDK and CDR2 is SYGVNS in the germline V gene. Written as DNA, the CDR3 is TGTGCCAGCAGCAGGGCCGGGGTCCAAGAGACCCAGTACTTC. Amino acid sequence: CASSRAGVQETQYF.

This clonotype was seen a handful of times. The rearrangement joins TRBV13 to TRBJ2-4, with TRBD1 matching 9 bases. This CDR3 is built from 15 residues. In germline, CDR1 is PRHDT, CDR2 FYEKMQ (reference sequence). Trimming at V came to 0 bases and at J to 6 bases, leaving 3 bases not matched to a gene. The CDR3 DNA follows: TGTGCCAGCAGCTTAGGTGGGACAGGGTTAAACATTCAGTACTTC. Its translation: CASSLGGTGLNIQYF. The full variable domain, rest sourced from reference TRBV13 and TRBJ2-4, is AAGVIQSPRHLIKEKRETATLKCYPIPRHDTVYWYQQGPGQDPQFLISFYEKMQSDKGSIPDRFSAQQFSDYHSELNMSSLELGDSALYFCASSLGGTGLNIQYFGAGTRLSVL.

This rearrangement joins TRBV12-3 or TRBV12-4 to TRBJ2-7; D not resolved. V lost 5 bases to trimming and J lost 4 bases, with 12 bases between them. This CDR3 is 13 amino acids long. CDR3 sequence (DNA): TGTGCCAGCAGTGCGACAAATAATTACGAGCAGTACTTC. Protein product: CASSATNNYEQYF.

The CDR3 sequence is CSAPEDRDWTYEQYF. In nucleotides, the CDR3 is TGCAGTGCTCCCGAGGACAGGGATTGGACCTACGAGCAGTACTTC. The chain links TRBV20-1 to TRBJ2-7, with TRBD1 matching over 8 bases. CDR3 length: 15 amino acids. The germline gives CDR1 DFQATT, CDR2 SNEGSKA (reference sequence). J gave up 2 bases and V 5 bases, and 11 bases lay outside the gene matches.

The table lists this clonotype with a few counts. The chain uses TRBV6-1 and TRBJ2-5, with a tentative D call TRBD1 (5 bases). The CDR3 extends over 14 amino acids. Trimming pared 6 bases from V and 5 bases from J, leaving 16 bases between. Germline assignment: CDR1 MNHNS and CDR2 SASEGT. CDR3 sequence: CASSFGQAGETQYF. The CDR3 DNA reads TGTGCCAGCAGCTTCGGACAAGCCGGGGAGACCCAGTACTTC.

This clonotype turned up a few times. V usage is TRBV6-1 and J usage is TRBJ1-5; 8 bases map to TRBD1. The germline V gene has CDR1 MNHNS and CDR2 SASEGT. V shed 6 bases, J shed 0 bases, and the junction held 7 bases outside the gene matches. The CDR3 is made up of 16 amino acids. The CDR3 region has the DNA TGTGCCAGCAGACAGGGGGGGTTCTATAGCAATCAGCCCCAGCATTTT. Amino acids: CASRQGGFYSNQPQHF.

This clonotype has a handful of counts. The rearrangement joins TRBV9 to TRBJ2-7; D not certain. V lost 0 bases and J lost 5, with 9 bases in between. CDR3 size: 13 residues. The V gene's germline CDR1 is SGDLS and CDR2 YYNGEE. Here the CDR3 DNA reads TGTGCCAGCAGCGTAGGCATGAGCCACGAGCAGTACTTC. This encodes CASSVGMSHEQYF.

At least ten counts were recorded for this clonotype. The chain carries TRBV4-3 and TRBJ2-7; possibly TRBD1 for D (6 bases). The CDR3 is made up of 16 amino acids. Germline CDR1 reads LGHNA; CDR2 reads YSLEER. Between the trimmed V and J ends, which lost 0 bases and 2 bases, there was a span of 14 bases. The CDR3 DNA reads as TGCGCCAGCAGCCAAGAAGGCAACAGGGCTCCCTACGAGCAGTACTTC. Its translation: CASSQEGNRAPYEQYF.

In this sample, this clonotype turned up a few times. This chain links TRBV4-1 with TRBJ2-2, with 10 bases aligning to TRBD2. Germline trimming cut 5 bases from V and 3 bases from J; bases unmatched to any gene: 9. The V gene's germline CDR1 is MGHRA and CDR2 YSYEKL. This CDR3 region has 17 residues. The CDR3 DNA follows: TGCGCCAGCAGCACGACTAGCGGGCTAACGCACACCGGGGAGCTGTTTTTT. It translates to CASSTTSGLTHTGELFF.

V is TRBV21-1 and J is TRBJ2-5; the D call of TRBD1 is as the table states it, not checked on the DNA. TRBV21-1 counts as a pseudogene. CDR3 size: 16 residues. CDR3 sequence: CASSSRPEGEKETQYF. The CDR3 DNA reads as TGTGCCAGCAGCTCCCGACCAGAAGGGGAAAAAGAGACCCAGTACTTC.